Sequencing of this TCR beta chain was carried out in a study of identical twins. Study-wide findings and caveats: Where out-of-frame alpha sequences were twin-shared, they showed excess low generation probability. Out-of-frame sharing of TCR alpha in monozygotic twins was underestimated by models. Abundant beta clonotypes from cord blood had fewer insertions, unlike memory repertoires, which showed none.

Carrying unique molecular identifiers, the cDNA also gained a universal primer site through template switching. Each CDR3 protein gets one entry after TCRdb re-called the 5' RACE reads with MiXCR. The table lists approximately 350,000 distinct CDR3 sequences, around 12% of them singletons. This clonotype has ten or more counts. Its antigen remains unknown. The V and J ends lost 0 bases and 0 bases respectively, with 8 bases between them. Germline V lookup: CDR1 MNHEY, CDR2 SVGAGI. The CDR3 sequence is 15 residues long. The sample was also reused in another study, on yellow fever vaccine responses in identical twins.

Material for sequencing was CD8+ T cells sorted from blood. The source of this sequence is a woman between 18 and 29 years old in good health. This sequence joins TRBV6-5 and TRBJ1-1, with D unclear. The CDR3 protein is CASSYSVLLNTEAFF. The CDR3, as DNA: TGTGCCAGCAGTTACTCGGTACTGCTGAACACTGAAGCTTTCTTT.